This T cell receptor (beta chain) was sequenced in a study of shared clonotypes between healthy human individuals. The ends were cut back, 1 base at V and 7 bases at J, with 13 bases in the middle. The CDR3 sequence is 14 residues long. Germline CDR1 reads SQVTM; CDR2 reads ANQGSEA. General study findings and limits: Sampling used blood alone; tissue repertoires probably differ.

Notes on this clone: What it recognizes is unknown. This likely reflects a read error, since a far larger clone is one base away.

Using ten immunoSEQ deep assay plates, investigators sequenced unsorted PBMC DNA. The assay was immunoSEQ multiplex PCR, and TCRdb's table has in-frame clones only and misses some. The sample consists of about 500,000 clones, approximately 80% of them appearing once. In unsorted samples, genomic DNA was obtained using 85 million to 90 million PBMCs. This chain connects TRBV29-1 to TRBJ1-4; D is undetermined. What was sequenced was PBMCs. The clonotype originates from a woman aged 40 to 50 in good health. Some clones in this sample may be carry-over from other donors' samples. CDR3 sequence (DNA): TGCAGCGTTGAAGCGGTGGAGGGCGTTGAAAAACTGTTTTTT. Protein sequence: CSVEAVEGVEKLFF.